This note documents a single T cell receptor beta chain sequence. The antigen is not known. The data derive from a study of cytomegalovirus exposure and HLA in healthy donors. The donors were in the roughly 120-subject validation cohort; that cohort was separate from the 666-subject first cohort. V gave up 0 bases and J gave up 4 bases, with 10 bases separating them. Germline lookup yields CDR1 SGHNT and CDR2 YYREEE (reference sequence). The CDR3 runs to 14 residues. Profiling relied on immunoSEQ multiplex PCR, and the TCRdb table lists in-frame clones only, not all of them. The sample gives 90,000 to 150,000 clones, 70% to 90% of which show up once; around 4.5% is in the top ten. Study results and limitations: While the bulk of TCR sequences proved rare, some public TCRs turned up in many donors.

The V and J genes are TRBV5-4 and TRBJ1-2, with D possibly being TRBD1 (5 bases). This TCR was sampled from a man younger than 35 in good health and CMV-seropositive. Sequencing was done on a sample of PBMCs. The CDR3 DNA is TGTGCCAGCAGCTTGGCGACAGCTATCTATGGCTACACCTTC. This translates into CASSLATAIYGYTF.